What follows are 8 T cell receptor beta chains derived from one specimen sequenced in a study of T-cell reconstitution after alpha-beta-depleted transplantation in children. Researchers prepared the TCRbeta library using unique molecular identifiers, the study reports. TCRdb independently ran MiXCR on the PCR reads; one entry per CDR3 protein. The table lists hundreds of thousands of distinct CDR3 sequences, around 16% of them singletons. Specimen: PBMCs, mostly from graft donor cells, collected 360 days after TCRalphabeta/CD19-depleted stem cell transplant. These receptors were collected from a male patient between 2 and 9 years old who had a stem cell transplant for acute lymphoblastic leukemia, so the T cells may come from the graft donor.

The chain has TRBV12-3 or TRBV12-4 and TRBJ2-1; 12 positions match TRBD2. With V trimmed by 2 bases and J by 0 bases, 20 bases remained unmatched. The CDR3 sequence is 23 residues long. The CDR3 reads CASSLRLAGETWKPLRSYNEQFF. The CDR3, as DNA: TGTGCCAGCAGTTTAAGACTAGCGGGAGAGACGTGGAAGCCTCTCCGCTCCTACAATGAGCAGTTCTTC.

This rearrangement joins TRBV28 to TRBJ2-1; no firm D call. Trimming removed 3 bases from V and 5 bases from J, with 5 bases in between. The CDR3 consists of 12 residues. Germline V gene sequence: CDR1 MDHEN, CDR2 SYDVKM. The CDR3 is CASSFPNNEQFF. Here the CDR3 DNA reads TGTGCCAGCAGTTTCCCTAACAATGAGCAGTTCTTC.

The CDR3, as DNA: TGTGCCAGCAGTAAATACAGGGAGGTCACGACCTACAATGAGCAGTTCTTC. Its protein product is CASSKYREVTTYNEQFF. V and J are TRBV2 and TRBJ2-1; D may match TRBD1 or TRBD2 (6 bases each). V lost 5 bases and J 2 bases, leaving 19 bases between the germline ends. Per the germline V gene, CDR1 is SNHLY and CDR2 is FYNNEI. CDR3 length: 17 residues.

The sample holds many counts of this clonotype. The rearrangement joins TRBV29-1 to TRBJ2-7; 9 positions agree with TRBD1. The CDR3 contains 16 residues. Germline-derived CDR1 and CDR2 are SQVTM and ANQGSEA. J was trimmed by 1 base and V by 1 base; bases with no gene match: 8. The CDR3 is CSVEVPTGGISYEQYF. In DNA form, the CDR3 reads TGCAGCGTTGAAGTTCCGACAGGGGGGATATCCTACGAGCAGTACTTC.

The CDR3 sequence is CASSFRDRINQPQHF. CDR3 sequence (DNA): TGTGCCAGCAGTTTTCGTGACAGGATAAATCAGCCCCAGCATTTT. This chain connects TRBV28 to TRBJ1-5; possibly TRBD1 for D (6 bases). V lost 3 bases, J lost 4 bases, and 13 bases lay in between. CDR3 length: 15 amino acids. Germline V lookup: CDR1 MDHEN, CDR2 SYDVKM.

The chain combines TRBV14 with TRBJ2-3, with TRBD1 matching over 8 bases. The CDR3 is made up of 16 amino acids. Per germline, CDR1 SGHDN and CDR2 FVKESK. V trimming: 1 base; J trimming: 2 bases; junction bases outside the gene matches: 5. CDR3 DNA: TGTGCCAGCAGCCAAGCGTGGACAGGGTACACAGATACGCAGTATTTT. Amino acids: CASSQAWTGYTDTQYF.

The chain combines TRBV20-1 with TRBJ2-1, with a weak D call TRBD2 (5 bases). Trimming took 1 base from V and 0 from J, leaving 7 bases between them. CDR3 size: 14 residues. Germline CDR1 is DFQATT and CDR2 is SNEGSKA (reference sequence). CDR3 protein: CSARGLPSYNEQFF. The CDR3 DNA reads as TGCAGTGCTAGAGGACTACCCTCCTACAATGAGCAGTTCTTC.

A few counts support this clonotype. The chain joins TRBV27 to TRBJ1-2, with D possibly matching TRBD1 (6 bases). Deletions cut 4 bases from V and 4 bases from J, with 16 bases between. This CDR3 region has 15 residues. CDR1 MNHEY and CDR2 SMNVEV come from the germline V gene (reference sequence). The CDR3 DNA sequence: TGTGCCAGCAGTTGGTCCGGACAGACCTTCTATGGCTACACCTTC. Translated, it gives CASSWSGQTFYGYTF.